Each of the 17 T cell receptor beta chains below was sequenced from the same sample in a study of regulatory T cells in long-lasting Graves disease. Time point in this sample: persistent/refractory GD, antithyroid drugs over 5 years with positive TRAb. PBMC RNA was the source of the TCR library. iRepertoire HTBI primers and Arm-PCR of CDR3 regions built TCR beta libraries. TCRdb re-called the multiplex PCR reads with MiXCR, one entry per CDR3 protein. The top ten clones hold around 42% of a sample with 600,000 to 850,000 distinct CDR3 sequences, about 30% of them seen once. The sample was peripheral blood mononuclear cells (PBMCs), taken when the disease was refractory, from a patient treated with antithyroid drugs. The source is a female donor with Graves disease.

This clonotype was seen only a few times. V usage is TRBV30 and J usage is TRBJ1-2, with D uncertain. CDR1 is GTSNPN, CDR2 SVGIG, per germline (reference sequence). Trimming left V 5 bases short and J 0 bases short, with 7 bases between. The CDR3 contains 12 residues. The DNA of the CDR3 is TGTGCCTGGTCGGCTACTAACTATGGCTACACCTTC. This codes for CAWSATNYGYTF.

This chain joins TRBV5-1 and TRBJ2-2; D possibly corresponds to TRBD2 (6 bases). Trimming cost V 1 base and J 6 bases, with 10 bases left between them. Germline assignment: CDR1 SGHRS and CDR2 YFSETQ. There are 14 residues in the CDR3. The CDR3 DNA follows: TGCGCCAGCAGCTTGATGCGGGGTGCCGGGGAGCTGTTTTTT. Its translation is CASSLMRGAGELFF. Supplemented by reference TRBV5-1 and TRBJ2-2, the full variable domain reads KAGVTQTPRYLIKTRGQQVTLSCSPISGHRSVSWYQQTPGQGLQFLFEYFSETQRNKGNFPGRFSGRQFSNSRSEMNVSTLELGDSALYLCASSLMRGAGELFFGEGSRLTVL.

There are a few counts of this clonotype. V usage is TRBV9 and J usage is TRBJ1-1, with D unresolved. Germline V gene lookup returns CDR1 SGDLS and CDR2 YYNGEE. V was pared by 1 base and J by 0 bases, with 10 bases between. The CDR3 is 15 amino acids. CDR3 protein: CASSVTSTVNTEAFF. The CDR3 DNA reads TGTGCCAGCAGCGTAACGTCGACGGTGAACACTGAAGCTTTCTTT.

The chain couples TRBV29-1 to TRBJ1-2; no definite D call. This CDR3 is 13 amino acids long. Germline V gene sequence: CDR1 SQVTM, CDR2 ANQGSEA. V was cut by 5 bases and J by 3 bases, with 13 bases left in between. The CDR3 is CSVNLHTDYGYTF. The CDR3 nucleotides are TGCAGCGTTAATTTGCACACCGACTATGGCTACACCTTC.

This rearrangement joins TRBV10-1 to TRBJ1-1; D call uncertain. CDR1 and CDR2 from the germline V gene are WNHNN and SYGVQD (reference sequence). This CDR3 region has 14 residues. V lost 2 bases to trimming and J lost 0 bases, with 7 bases between them. The CDR3 loop is CASSEGFMNTEAFF. CDR3 sequence (DNA): TGCGCCAGCAGTGAGGGGTTTATGAACACTGAAGCTTTCTTT.

The V and J genes are TRBV27 and TRBJ2-7; 8 bases agree with TRBD1. With V trimmed by 3 bases and J by 2 bases, 6 bases remained unmatched. The CDR3 has 15 residues. Per the germline V gene, CDR1 is MNHEY and CDR2 is SMNVEV (reference sequence). CDR3 loop: CASSFRDRRTYEQYF. The CDR3, as DNA: TGTGCCAGCAGTTTCCGGGACAGGAGAACCTACGAGCAGTACTTC.

V gene TRBV5-5 combines with J gene TRBJ1-5, with D perhaps TRBD1 (6 bases). This CDR3 is built from 15 residues. Trimming took off 4 bases at V and 5 bases at J, with 16 bases between the two ends. Germline CDR1 reads SGHKS; CDR2 reads YYEKEE (reference sequence). CDR3: CASSAQGFGDQPQHF. For the CDR3, the DNA is TGTGCCAGCAGCGCACAGGGTTTTGGGGATCAGCCCCAGCATTTT.

A few counts support this clonotype. The chain links TRBV28 to TRBJ1-3, with a tentative D call TRBD1 (5 bases). Germline CDR1 reads MDHEN; CDR2 reads SYDVKM. There are 17 residues in the CDR3. Trimming cost V 3 bases and J 0 bases, with 15 bases left between them. CDR3 in amino acids: CASSFHPRGFSGNTIYF. CDR3 nucleotide sequence: TGTGCCAGCAGTTTCCACCCTCGGGGGTTCTCTGGAAACACCATATATTTT.

The rearrangement links TRBV5-1 to TRBJ2-7; D is undetermined. The germline gives CDR1 SGHRS, CDR2 YFSETQ. This CDR3 is 14 amino acids long. V was pared by 4 bases and J by 0 bases, with 11 bases between. CDR3 DNA: TGCGCCAGCAGCACCGCCGATAGCTCCTACGAGCAGTACTTC. Residues: CASSTADSSYEQYF.

The chain couples TRBV15 to TRBJ1-5; D might be TRBD1 (5 bases). This CDR3 has 18 residues. V lost 3 bases and J lost 6, with 24 bases in between. From germline, CDR1 is LNHNV and CDR2 YYDKDF (reference sequence). In DNA, the CDR3 is TGTGCCACCAGCAGGCCACTCCCGGGAGGCAGGGCGGTTCAGCCCCAGCATTTT. Protein sequence: CATSRPLPGGRAVQPQHF.

V usage is TRBV25-1 and J usage is TRBJ2-1; 13 bases are shared with TRBD2. Losses at the gene ends were 8 bases for V and 4 bases for J; bases not matched to a gene: 2. The CDR3 is made up of 14 amino acids. Germline CDR1 reads MGHDK; CDR2 reads SYGVNS. The CDR3 region has the DNA TGTGCCAGCGGACTAGCGGGAGATTACAATGAGCAGTTCTTC. Amino acid sequence: CASGLAGDYNEQFF.

This clonotype was recorded a few times. The V gene is TRBV27, the J gene TRBJ2-2, with 7 nucleotides matching TRBD2. This CDR3 is 16 amino acids long. CDR1 and CDR2 (germline): MNHEY, SMNVEV (reference sequence). Trimming took 3 bases from V and 5 from J; bases not matched to a gene: 9. In nucleotides, the CDR3 is TGTGCCAGCAGTTTTGGGGGAGGGATCGGGACCGGGGAGCTGTTTTTT. Translated, it gives CASSFGGGIGTGELFF.

The rearrangement uses TRBV12-5 and TRBJ1-2; possibly TRBD1 for D (5 bases). The length of the CDR3 is 15 residues. Looked up from germline, CDR1 is LGHNT and CDR2 is FRNRAP. Trimming stripped 3 bases from V and 0 bases from J, with 11 bases between. CDR3 bases: TGTGCTAGTGGTTTTCAGGGATCTTCTAACTATGGCTACACCTTC. It is translated as CASGFQGSSNYGYTF.

This clonotype was picked up a small number of times. This chain connects TRBV5-4 to TRBJ2-2; 7 nucleotides match TRBD1. Trimming cost V 2 bases and J 3 bases; bases outside gene matches: 1. CDR1 SGHNT and CDR2 YYREEE come from the germline V gene (reference sequence). The CDR3 loop spans 14 amino acids. The CDR3 nucleotides are TGTGCCAGCAGCTTAGGGGGCGACACCGGGGAGCTGTTTTTT. It specifies CASSLGGDTGELFF.

The V gene is TRBV12-5, the J gene TRBJ2-3, with 13 positions matching TRBD2. The CDR3 covers 15 residues. V shed 7 bases, J shed 4 bases, and the junction held 5 bases outside the gene matches. CDR1 LGHNT and CDR2 FRNRAP come from the germline V gene. CDR3 amino acids: CASASGLAGSDTQYF. CDR3 sequence (DNA): TGTGCTAGTGCCTCGGGACTAGCGGGATCAGATACGCAGTATTTT.

The J gene is TRBJ2-3, the V gene TRBV2; D possibly corresponds to TRBD2 (6 bases). With 6 bases removed from V and 0 bases from J, the gap between germline ends came to 16 bases. Germline V gene lookup returns CDR1 SNHLY and CDR2 FYNNEI. The CDR3 spans 16 residues. The CDR3 reads CASRTSPSESTDTQYF. CDR3 sequence (DNA): TGTGCCAGCAGGACCTCCCCTAGCGAGAGCACAGATACGCAGTATTTT.

The chain carries TRBV6-1 and TRBJ1-5; D not resolved. CDR3 length: 14 residues. Germline lookup yields CDR1 MNHNS and CDR2 SASEGT. V was cut by 6 bases and J by 0 bases, with 9 bases left in between. The CDR3 nucleotides are TGTGCCAGCAGGGCTACTTATAGCAATCAGCCCCAGCATTTT. As protein: CASRATYSNQPQHF.